The 18 T cell receptor beta chains in this list originate from one sample, sequenced in a study of radiotherapy plus CTLA-4 blockade in lung cancer. Profiled with immunoSEQ multiplex PCR; TCRdb holds only in-frame clones, not every one. The sample lists roughly 42,000 clones, more than 70% occurring once. The sample here was peripheral blood, taken from a patient treated with radiotherapy plus ipilimumab. These receptor sequences come from a human donor with non-small cell lung cancer that progressed on radiotherapy plus ipilimumab.

V gene TRBV12-5 combines with J gene TRBJ2-7, with D perhaps TRBD2 (6 bases). CDR1 is LGHNT and CDR2 is FRNRAP in the germline V gene. Trimming left V 5 bases short and J 5 bases short, with 13 bases between. The CDR3 sequence is 13 residues long. The chain's CDR3 is CASGPLTGDEQYF. CDR3 bases: TGTGCTAGTGGTCCGCTAACGGGGGACGAGCAGTACTTC.

In its sample, this clone was seen many times. The chain employs TRBV6-5 and TRBJ1-2, with D possibly TRBD1 on 5 matching bases. The germline gives CDR1 MNHEY, CDR2 SVGAGI. This CDR3 is built from 15 residues. V was clipped by 2 bases and J by 1 base, with 11 bases between them. In nucleotides, the CDR3 is TGTGCCAGCAGTTACCGCGTCAGGGATAACTATGGCTACACCTTC. This encodes CASSYRVRDNYGYTF.

V usage is TRBV18 and J usage is TRBJ1-1; D remains ambiguous. Trimming left V 3 bases short and J 1 base short, with 6 bases between. Germline assignment: CDR1 KGHSH and CDR2 LQKENI. There are 13 residues in the CDR3. The CDR3 sequence is CASSPGKNTEAFF. The CDR3 DNA sequence: TGTGCCAGCTCACCCGGGAAGAACACTGAAGCTTTCTTT.

J is TRBJ1-5 and V is TRBV7-9, with 11 bases fitting TRBD1. CDR3 length: 19 amino acids. Germline CDR1 SEHNR, CDR2 FQNEAQ (reference sequence). The V segment lost 5 bases and the J segment 8 bases; nucleotides outside the gene matches: 20. CDR3 sequence reads: CASSQQGTGGGGQEKPQHF. The CDR3 DNA sequence: TGTGCCAGCAGCCAGCAAGGGACAGGGGGAGGAGGTCAGGAGAAGCCCCAGCATTTT.

This chain uses TRBV7-3 with TRBJ2-2; 11 nucleotides match TRBD2. CDR3 size: 17 residues. The germline CDR1 and CDR2 sequences are SGHTA and FQGTGA. J gave up 5 bases and V 1 base, and 6 bases lay outside the gene matches. CDR3 protein: CASSLNTASGGTGELFF. The CDR3 DNA is TGTGCCAGCAGCTTAAACACGGCTAGCGGGGGGACCGGGGAGCTGTTTTTT. Together with reference TRBV7-3 and TRBJ2-2, the CDR3 gives the full variable domain: GAGVSQTPSNKVTEKGKYVELRCDPISGHTALYWYRQSLGQGPEFLIYFQGTGAADDSGLPNDRFFAVRPEGSVSTLKIQRTERGDSAVYLCASSLNTASGGTGELFFGEGSRLTVL.

There are a few counts of this clone. J is TRBJ1-2 and V is TRBV6-1; no definite D call. Germline values: CDR1 MNHNS, CDR2 SASEGT. The CDR3 is made up of 13 amino acids. With 8 bases removed from V and 4 bases from J, the gap between germline ends came to 14 bases. The CDR3 DNA sequence: TGTGCCAGCCAGAGTGGGCTTCCCTATGGCTACACCTTC. This gives the protein CASQSGLPYGYTF.

This chain connects TRBV5-6 to TRBJ1-2; the D gene is possibly TRBD1 (5 bases). The CDR3 length is 16 residues. V lost 6 bases and J lost 6, with 24 bases in between. Germline CDR1 and CDR2: SGHDT and YYEEEE. CDR3 in amino acids: CASTSPGWDSPDGYTF. CDR3 in DNA: TGTGCCAGCACCAGTCCGGGGTGGGACTCCCCAGATGGCTACACCTTC.

The count of this clone is one. V is TRBV9 and J is TRBJ2-2, with 7 bases identical to TRBD2. V lost 6 bases, J lost 2 bases, and 4 bases stayed unmatched. This CDR3 region has 14 residues. The germline CDR1 and CDR2 sequences are SGDLS and YYNGEE. The CDR3 sequence: CASNPSGNTGELFF. The CDR3, as DNA: TGTGCCAGCAACCCTAGCGGAAACACCGGGGAGCTGTTTTTT.

V is TRBV15 and J is TRBJ1-1; a weak D match, TRBD1 (5 bases). This CDR3 is 13 amino acids long. Germline CDR1 is LNHNV and CDR2 is YYDKDF (reference sequence). With 1 base removed from V and 4 bases from J, the gap between germline ends came to 7 bases. DNA for the CDR3: TGTGCCACCAGCAGAGGACAGCTCACTGAAGCTTTCTTT. As protein: CATSRGQLTEAFF.

This clone was seen a single time. J is TRBJ2-7 and V is TRBV11-2; no firm D call. The germline CDR1 and CDR2 sequences are SGHAT and FQNNGV. Trimming stripped 2 bases from V and 2 bases from J, with 13 bases between. The CDR3 is 15 amino acids. The CDR3 coding sequence is TGTGCCAGCAGCTTATTGAACAGAGACCCCTACGAGCAGTACTTC. Translated: CASSLLNRDPYEQYF.

J is TRBJ2-2 and V is TRBV11-1; possible D gene TRBD1, 6 bases. The length of the CDR3 is 15 residues. Trimming pared 5 bases from V and 0 bases from J, leaving 10 bases between. The germline CDR1 and CDR2 sequences are SGHAT and FQDESV (reference sequence). CDR3 coding DNA: TGTGCCAGCAGCCGTAGGGGGTCGAACACCGGGGAGCTGTTTTTT. Residues: CASSRRGSNTGELFF.

The rearrangement links TRBV5-1 to TRBJ2-3; 8 bases align to TRBD1. Germline V gene data show CDR1 as SGHRS and CDR2 as YFSETQ. The ends lost 4 bases at V and 2 bases at J; junction bases unmatched: 6. The CDR3 is 15 residues long. CDR3 amino acids: CASSGGQGLTDTQYF. CDR3 nucleotides: TGCGCCAGCAGCGGCGGACAGGGCCTCACAGATACGCAGTATTTT.

In nucleotides, the CDR3 is TGCGCCAGCAGCCAAGATATGGGGGGACTCACCACAGATACGCAGTATTTT. It codes for CASSQDMGGLTTDTQYF. V and J are TRBV4-1 and TRBJ2-3, with D possibly being TRBD2 (6 bases). This CDR3 spans 17 amino acids. The germline CDR1 and CDR2 sequences are MGHRA and YSYEKL. V lost 0 bases and J lost 2, with 15 bases in between.

The CDR3: CASRSLTGGEETQYF. DNA of the CDR3: TGTGCCAGCAGATCGTTAACAGGGGGAGAAGAGACCCAGTACTTC. The V and J genes are TRBV28 and TRBJ2-5, with 8 bases fitting TRBD1. Germline V gene sequence: CDR1 MDHEN, CDR2 SYDVKM. The V gene end was trimmed by 6 bases and the J gene end by 3 bases; junction bases not matched to a gene: 9. This CDR3 contains 15 residues.

The chain couples TRBV7-8 to TRBJ1-4, with D possibly matching TRBD1 (5 bases). Between the trimmed V and J ends, which lost 5 bases and 0 bases, there was a span of 13 bases. This CDR3 spans 16 amino acids. Germline-derived CDR1 and CDR2 are SGHVS and FQNEAQ. CDR3 nucleotide sequence: TGTGCCAGCAGCCCCACCCGGGGGGCAACTAATGAAAAACTGTTTTTT. Its protein is CASSPTRGATNEKLFF.

This clone was detected a few times. This chain uses TRBV6-1 with TRBJ1-2; TRBD1 matches 8 bases. V lost 5 bases, J lost 7 bases, and 3 bases stayed unmatched. The germline V gene has CDR1 MNHNS and CDR2 SASEGT. The CDR3 extends over 12 amino acids. The CDR3 DNA is TGTGCCAGCAGTACCGGGACAGGTGGCTACACCTTC. Translating gives CASSTGTGGYTF.

This clone was counted between two and nine times. The CDR3 loop is CASSLTTGKLFF. The DNA for the CDR3 is TGTGCCAGCAGCTTAACGACAGGGAAACTGTTTTTT. The chain recombines TRBV11-2 with TRBJ1-4; 7 nucleotides line up with TRBD1. Trimming at V came to 2 bases and at J to 11 bases, leaving 2 bases not matched to a gene. The germline gives CDR1 SGHAT, CDR2 FQNNGV. CDR3 length equals 12 residues.

The CDR3 here is CASSHGGNEQFF. Written as DNA, the CDR3 is TGTGCCAGCAGTCACGGGGGGAATGAGCAGTTCTTC. The genes are TRBV6-1 and TRBJ2-1; 7 bases align to TRBD2. Germline V gene data show CDR1 as MNHNS and CDR2 as SASEGT. Germline trimming cut 5 bases from V and 7 bases from J; bases unmatched to any gene: 2. CDR3 size: 12 residues.